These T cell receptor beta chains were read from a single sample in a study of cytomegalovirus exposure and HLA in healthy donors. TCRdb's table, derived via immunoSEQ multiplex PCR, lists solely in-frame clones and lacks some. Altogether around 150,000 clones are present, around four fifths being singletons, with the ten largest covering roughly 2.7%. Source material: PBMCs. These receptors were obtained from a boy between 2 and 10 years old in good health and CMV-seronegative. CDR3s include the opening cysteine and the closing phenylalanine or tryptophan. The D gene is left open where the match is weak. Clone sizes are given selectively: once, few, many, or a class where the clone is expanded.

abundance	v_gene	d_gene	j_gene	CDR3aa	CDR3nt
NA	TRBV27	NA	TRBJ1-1	CASSPWRVRPGNTEAFF	TGTGCCAGCAGCCCCTGGAGGGTTCGTCCTGGGAACACTGAAGCTTTCTTT
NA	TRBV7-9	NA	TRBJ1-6	CASSLGSSYNSPLHF	TGTGCCAGCAGCTTAGGGAGCTCCTATAATTCACCCCTCCACTTT
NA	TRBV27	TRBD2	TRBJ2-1	CASTALGLAGQFSNPFF	TGTGCCAGCACCGCACTCGGGCTAGCGGGACAATTCTCCAATCCGTTCTTC
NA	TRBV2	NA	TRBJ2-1	CASSWTLHDEQFF	TGTGCCAGCAGTTGGACACTTCACGATGAGCAGTTCTTC
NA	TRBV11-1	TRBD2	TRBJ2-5	CASRDTGTRRFETQYF	TGTGCCAGCAGGGACACCGGGACTAGGAGGTTCGAGACCCAGTACTTC
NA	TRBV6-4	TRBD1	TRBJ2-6	CASSAGQGAGANVLTF	TGTGCCAGCAGCGCTGGACAGGGGGCTGGGGCCAACGTCCTGACTTTC
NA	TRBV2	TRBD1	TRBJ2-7	CASSRDRGPDEQYF	TGTGCCAGCAGCCGGGACAGGGGGCCAGACGAGCAGTACTTC
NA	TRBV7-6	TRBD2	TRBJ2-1	CASSLNLREVSYNEQFF	TGTGCCAGCAGCTTAAATTTGCGGGAGGTTTCGTACAATGAGCAGTTCTTC
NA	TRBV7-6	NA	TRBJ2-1	CASSLARIGVPVF	TGTGCCAGCAGCTTAGCTCGTATCGGGGTCCCCGTCTTC
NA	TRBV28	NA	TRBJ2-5	CASSLIAGEETQYF	TGTGCCAGCAGTTTAATCGCAGGGGAAGAGACCCAGTACTTC
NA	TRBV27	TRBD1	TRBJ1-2	CASSLRDRGRGYTF	TGTGCCAGCAGTTTACGGGACAGGGGGCGTGGCTACACCTTC
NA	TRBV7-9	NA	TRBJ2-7	CASMDSTYEQYF	TGTGCCAGCATGGACAGCACCTACGAGCAGTACTTC
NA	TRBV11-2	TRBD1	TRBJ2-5	CASSLRTGGRVETQYF	TGTGCCAGCAGCCTCCGGACAGGGGGTAGAGTGGAGACCCAGTACTTC
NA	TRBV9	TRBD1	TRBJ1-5	CASSDGQGPQPQHF	TGTGCCAGCAGCGATGGACAGGGGCCTCAGCCCCAGCATTTT
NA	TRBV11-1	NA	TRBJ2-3	CASSLTTGGRPDTQYF	TGTGCCAGCAGCTTAACTACAGGAGGGCGCCCAGATACGCAGTATTTT
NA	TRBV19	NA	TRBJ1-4	CASDDGRENEKLFF	TGTGCCAGCGACGACGGGCGGGAGAATGAAAAACTGTTTTTT
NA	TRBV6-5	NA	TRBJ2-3	CAAGRGTDTQYF	TGTGCCGCGGGGCGTGGCACAGATACGCAGTATTTT
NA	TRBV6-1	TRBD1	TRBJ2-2	CASSDRDTGELFF	TGTGCCAGCAGCGACAGGGACACCGGGGAGCTGTTTTTT
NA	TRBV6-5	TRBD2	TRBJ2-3	CASSYMREWTDTQYF	TGTGCCAGCAGTTATATGCGGGAGTGGACGGATACGCAGTATTTT
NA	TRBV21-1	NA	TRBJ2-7	CASSKRSKGYNEQYF	TGTGCCAGCAGCAAACGGTCTAAGGGGTACAACGAGCAGTACTTC
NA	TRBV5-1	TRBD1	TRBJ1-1	CASSPLDGDRGTRANTEAFF	TGCGCCAGCAGCCCCCTCGATGGGGACAGGGGAACAAGGGCGAACACTGAAGCTTTCTTT
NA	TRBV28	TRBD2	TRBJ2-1	CASSKRTSGSLNEQFF	TGTGCCAGCAGCAAGCGGACTAGCGGGAGTCTAAATGAGCAGTTCTTC
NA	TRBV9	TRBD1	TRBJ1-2	CASSGSGTGDYGYTF	TGTGCCAGCAGCGGCTCCGGGACAGGGGACTATGGCTACACCTTC
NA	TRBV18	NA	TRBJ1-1	CASSADLPSGSRAFF	TGTGCCAGCTCTGCGGACCTACCCTCGGGATCTCGGGCTTTCTTT
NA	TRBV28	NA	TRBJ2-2	CASSFGGDTVTGELFF	TGTGCCAGCAGTTTTGGCGGGGATACCGTCACCGGGGAGCTGTTTTTT
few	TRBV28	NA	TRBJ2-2	CASSTGEEDTGELFF	TGTGCCAGCAGTACAGGGGAGGAGGACACCGGGGAGCTGTTTTTT
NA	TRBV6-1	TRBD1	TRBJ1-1	CASTYRGDTEAFF	TGTGCCAGCACCTACAGGGGAGACACTGAAGCTTTCTTT
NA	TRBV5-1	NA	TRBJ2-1	CASSLTGPTLDYEQFF	TGCGCCAGCAGCTTGACAGGGCCAACATTAGATTATGAGCAGTTCTTC
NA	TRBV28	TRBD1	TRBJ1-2	CASSSPPGQGLGGYTF	TGTGCCAGCAGTTCGCCTCCGGGACAGGGGTTAGGTGGCTACACCTTC
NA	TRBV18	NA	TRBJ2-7	CASAPQASSYEQYF	TGTGCCAGCGCGCCCCAGGCCAGCTCCTACGAGCAGTACTTC
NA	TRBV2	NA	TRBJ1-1	CASSIIEGGKGEAFF	TGTGCCAGCAGCATTATCGAGGGGGGGAAAGGTGAAGCTTTCTTT
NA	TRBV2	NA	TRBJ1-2	CASSKEAVRDGGRRNGYTF	TGTGCCAGCAGCAAAGAGGCGGTTAGAGACGGGGGAAGGAGGAATGGCTACACCTTC
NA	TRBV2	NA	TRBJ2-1	CASKARGPSYNEQFF	TGTGCCAGCAAAGCGCGGGGGCCCTCCTACAATGAGCAGTTCTTC